This T cell receptor (beta chain) emerged from a study of CD8+ T cells in alopecia areata. Overall study: Spontaneously alopecic C3H/HeJ graft donors, about 6-12 months old, gave skin to roughly 7-10-week-old female C3H/HeJ mice. Broader study findings: It was lesional scalp, especially alopecia totalis/universalis, that showed higher clonality than normal scalp.

On this clone itself: Its antigen is undetermined. Here the gene names and germline are mouse. The CDR3 goes on 4 residues after the read ends, and that part is filled in from the germline J gene.

On the basis of CD4, CD8alpha, NKG2D, NKG2ACE and other markers, pooled cutaneous lymph node cells were sorted. Sequencing used cDNA as its template, made by extracting RNA and reverse transcribing it. Profiled with immunoSEQ multiplex PCR; TCRdb holds only in-frame clones, not every one. The profile covers approximately 300,000 clones, none occurring a single time. V gave up 7 bases and J gave up 3 bases; unmatched junction bases: 6. Per the germline V gene, CDR1 is FNHDT and CDR2 is SITEND (reference sequence). The CDR3 length is 14 residues. Sequenced material: CD4+ T cells sorted from a lymph node. The sequence derives from a C3H/HeJ mouse with alopecia areata. The MHC haplotype of the strain is H2-k. J is TRBJ2-5 and V is TRBV19, with 9 bases matching TRBD2. CDR3 DNA, as far as it was read: TGTGCCAGCCGGGACTGGGCTTCTCAAGAC. Translation: CASRDWASQD. The entire CDR3 sequence reads CASRDWASQDTQYF.